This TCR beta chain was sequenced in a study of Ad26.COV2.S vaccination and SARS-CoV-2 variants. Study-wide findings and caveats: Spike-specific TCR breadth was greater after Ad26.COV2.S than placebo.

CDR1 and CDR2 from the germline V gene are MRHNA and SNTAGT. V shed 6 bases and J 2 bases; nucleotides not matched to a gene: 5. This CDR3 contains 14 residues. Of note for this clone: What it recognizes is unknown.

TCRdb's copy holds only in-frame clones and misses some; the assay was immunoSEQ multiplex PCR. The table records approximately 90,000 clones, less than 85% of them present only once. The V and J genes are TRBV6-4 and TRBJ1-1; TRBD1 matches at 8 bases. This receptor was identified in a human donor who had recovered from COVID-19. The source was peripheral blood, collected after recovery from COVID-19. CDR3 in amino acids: CASRQDRANTEAFF. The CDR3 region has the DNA TGTGCCAGCAGACAGGACAGGGCCAACACTGAAGCTTTCTTT.